These 11 T cell receptor beta chains share one sample of origin, sequenced in a study of T cells in tuberculosis. Only in-frame clones appear in the TCRdb table, and some are missing; sequencing was by immunoSEQ multiplex PCR. The top ten clones hold 7% to 9% of a sample with 45,000 or so clones, nearly 95% of them seen once. Sequenced sample: PBMCs. These receptors all come from a donor aged 10-29 years with latent tuberculosis or without tuberculosis infection.

The chain joins TRBV4-1 to TRBJ1-5; TRBD1 aligns across 8 bases. Germline CDR1 and CDR2: MGHRA and YSYEKL. The CDR3 consists of 16 residues. After removal of 2 bases from V and 4 bases from J, the junction contained 7 bases not matched to a gene. CDR3 amino acids: CASSQSLGQGNQPQHF. The DNA for the CDR3 is TGCGCCAGCAGCCAATCCCTCGGACAGGGAAATCAGCCCCAGCATTTT.

The rearrangement joins TRBV6-5 to TRBJ1-5; no reliable D call. CDR1 is MNHEY, CDR2 SVGAGI, per germline. The CDR3 spans 13 residues. V was cut by 4 bases and J by 4 bases, with 8 bases left in between. The CDR3 region is CASSSRPNQPQHF. CDR3 in DNA: TGTGCCAGCAGTTCCAGGCCAAATCAGCCCCAGCATTTT.

This rearrangement joins TRBV7-9 to TRBJ2-3; 8 bases align to TRBD2. Germline assignment: CDR1 SEHNR and CDR2 FQNEAQ (reference sequence). The CDR3 loop spans 14 amino acids. Trimming removed 6 bases from V and 3 bases from J; junction bases left unmatched: 5. The CDR3 bases are TGTGCCAGCAGTTGGACTAGCTATACAGATACGCAGTATTTT. The encoded protein is CASSWTSYTDTQYF.

Turning to this clone: The junction and the germline gene differ at one end; a read error may be behind it. The chain is built from TRBV4-1 and TRBJ1-1; 7 bases match TRBD1. The CDR3 is 15 amino acids. Germline V CDR1 and CDR2: MGHRA, YSYEKL. The CDR3 DNA reads TGCGCCAGCAGCCAAAGACAGGGTGTGGACACTGGAGCTTTCTTT. Its protein product is CASSQRQGVDTGAFF.

As for this clone: This sample also contains other DNA sequences that code for the same CDR3. V usage is TRBV6-1 and J usage is TRBJ1-1; D is unresolved. The CDR3 length is 12 residues. Trimming stripped 9 bases from V and 5 bases from J, with 13 bases between. Germline V gene lookup returns CDR1 MNHNS and CDR2 SASEGT. The CDR3 DNA is TGTGCCAGTATTCGGGGTAAGACTGAAGCTTTCTTT. Its protein product is CASIRGKTEAFF.

This rearrangement joins TRBV5-1 to TRBJ1-6, with TRBD1 matching over 7 bases. In germline, CDR1 is SGHRS, CDR2 YFSETQ. The length of the CDR3 is 17 residues. Trimming cost V 0 bases and J 1 base; bases outside gene matches: 4. CDR3 loop: CASSLGQGGSYNSPLHF. The CDR3 DNA sequence: TGCGCCAGCAGCTTGGGACAGGGTGGTTCCTATAATTCACCCCTCCACTTT.

The chain is built from TRBV5-1 and TRBJ1-4; D call uncertain. Trimming removed 0 bases from V and 6 bases from J, with 12 bases in between. The length of the CDR3 is 15 residues. Germline CDR1 reads SGHRS; CDR2 reads YFSETQ. CDR3 loop: CASSLGLGRDEKLFF. The CDR3 DNA reads as TGCGCCAGCAGCTTGGGTTTAGGGAGAGATGAAAAACTGTTTTTT.

The rearrangement joins TRBV5-1 to TRBJ1-2, with D perhaps matching TRBD1 (5 bases). The ends were cut back, 0 bases at V and 6 bases at J, with 21 bases in the middle. There are 17 residues in the CDR3. Germline CDR1 is SGHRS and CDR2 is YFSETQ. CDR3 sequence: CASSLGVVPGHMNGYTF. CDR3 DNA: TGCGCCAGCAGCTTGGGTGTCGTCCCAGGGCATATGAATGGCTACACCTTC.

The genes are TRBV9 and TRBJ2-5; D not resolved. This CDR3 spans 13 amino acids. Germline V CDR1 and CDR2: SGDLS, YYNGEE. Trimming left V 4 bases short and J 2 bases short, with 9 bases between. The CDR3 protein is CASSPYPQETQYF. In nucleotides, the CDR3 is TGTGCCAGCAGCCCCTATCCTCAAGAGACCCAGTACTTC. Together with reference TRBV9 and TRBJ2-5, the CDR3 gives the full variable domain: DSGVTQTPKHLITATGQRVTLRCSPRSGDLSVYWYQQSLDQGLQFLIQYYNGEERAKGNILERFSAQQFPDLHSELNLSSLELGDSALYFCASSPYPQETQYFGPGTRLLVL.

J is TRBJ1-1 and V is TRBV11-2; 9 bases agree with TRBD1. The V and J ends lost 5 bases and 1 base, in that order; junction bases with no gene match: 11. The CDR3 has 17 amino acids. From germline, CDR1 is SGHAT and CDR2 FQNNGV. CDR3 in DNA: TGTGCCAGCAGCCCCTCTGCCGGGACAGGGAAGAACACTGAAGCTTTCTTT. Amino acid sequence: CASSPSAGTGKNTEAFF.

The rearrangement links TRBV19 to TRBJ2-7, with D perhaps matching TRBD1 (5 bases). Deletions cut 5 bases from V and 5 bases from J, with 13 bases between. CDR1 is LNHDA, CDR2 SQIVND, per germline (reference sequence). This CDR3 comprises 13 residues. DNA for the CDR3: TGTGCCAGTAGTTTGTCAGGGATCAACGAGCAGTACTTC. It translates to CASSLSGINEQYF.